The clone carrying this TCR beta chain appeared many times. Its antigen is not identified. These data come from a study of glioma-infiltrating T cells. Whole-study results and caveats: Non-neoplastic patients had below-expected tissue-blood divergence, while all gliomas exceeded expectation. Very few CDR3 sequences were shared between tissue and blood.

V trimming: 4 bases; J trimming: 2 bases; junction bases outside the gene matches: 1. CDR3 size: 14 residues. Germline V gene data show CDR1 as SGHTA and CDR2 as FQGNSA. Amplification of TCR alpha and beta CDR3 regions from RNA used iRepertoire nested multiplex PCR. Tissue mRNA or PBMC total RNA, 100-400 ng, went into one-step reverse transcription and amplification. TCRdb ran MiXCR on the multiplex PCR reads and lists one entry per CDR3 protein. There are about 89,000 distinct CDR3 sequences in the sample; around 23% occur only once, and about 6.7% lies in the top ten. The receptor's source is a human donor with low-grade glioma or glioblastoma, undergoing nonglioma brain surgery, or in good health (not recorded which). The material sequenced was glioma tissue, nonneoplastic brain tissue, or PBMCs (not recorded which). V and J are TRBV7-2 and TRBJ1-5; 8 bases align to TRBD1. Here the CDR3 DNA reads TGTGCCAGCAGCTCGGGACAGGGCAATCAGCCCCAGCATTTT. Residues: CASSSGQGNQPQHF.